Listed below are T cell receptor beta chains from one sample, sequenced in a study of type 1 regulatory T cells. TCRdb reanalysed the reads using MiXCR and keeps one entry per CDR3 protein. The sample includes roughly 71,000 distinct CDR3 sequences, 20% of them seen just once. Their recognized antigens are unknown. The sample consisted of cultured type 1 regulatory T (Tr1) cells, either the whole culture or a sorted fraction (not recorded which). The origin of the receptors is a human donor in good health. Each CDR3 is given with its conserved first and last residue. Each record gives: clone size, J gene, D gene, V gene, CDR3 DNA, CDR3 protein. The D gene is left open where the match is weak. The listing skips clone size in some rows; elsewhere it reads once, few, many or a size class.

>few|TRBJ2-3|-|TRBV24-1
TGTGCCACCAGTGATTTGATTGGTACGCAGTATTTT
CATSDLIGTQYF
>many|TRBJ2-3|-|TRBV5-4
TGTGCCAGCAGCTTTAAGAGCACAGATACGCAGTATTTT
CASSFKSTDTQYF
>-|TRBJ2-1|TRBD2|TRBV29-1
TGCAGCGTTCGGTTGGGCGGGAGCTATAGTGAGCAGTTCTTC
CSVRLGGSYSEQFF
>few|TRBJ2-3|-|TRBV12-3/TRBV12-4
TGTGCCAGCAGTTTAACAACGGGGACAGATACGCAGTATTTT
CASSLTTGTDTQYF
>few|TRBJ2-1|-|TRBV20-1
TGCAGTGCTAGACGAGTACCTGAGCAGTTCTTC
CSARRVPEQFF
>-|TRBJ2-1|TRBD2|TRBV20-1
TGCAGTGCTAGACAGATTGGGAGGGCCGGAAATGAGCAGTTCTTC
CSARQIGRAGNEQFF
>few|TRBJ1-6|-|TRBV5-4
TGTGCCAGCGGCCCCCGGGCAGGGGTCGGTAATTCACCCCTCCACTTT
CASGPRAGVGNSPLHF
>few|TRBJ1-2|-|TRBV4-3
TGCGCCAGCAGCCAAGAAAGGGGATATGGCTACACCTTC
CASSQERGYGYTF
>-|TRBJ2-2|TRBD2|TRBV27
TGTGCCAGCAGTTTTGGGCGGACTAGCGGGACCGGGGAGCTGTTTTTT
CASSFGRTSGTGELFF
>-|TRBJ2-2|-|TRBV18
TGTGCCAGCTCACCATTGGCGAACACCGGGGAGCTGTTTTTT
CASSPLANTGELFF
>-|TRBJ2-2|TRBD2|TRBV4-2
TGTGCCAGCAGTTGGACTAGCGATCCCGGGGAGCTGTTTTTT
CASSWTSDPGELFF
>-|TRBJ1-1|-|TRBV6-1
TGTGCCAGCAGCCTGGGGGAGGTAAGAGCTTTCTTT
CASSLGEVRAFF
>-|TRBJ1-1|-|TRBV12-3/TRBV12-4
TGTGCCAGCAGTGGAGGCGTCAGGAGCGGCGGGACTGAAGCTTTCTTT
CASSGGVRSGGTEAFF
>-|TRBJ2-1|-|TRBV12-3/TRBV12-4
TGTGCCAGCACCCTTGAGGGGGAGCAGTTCTTC
CASTLEGEQFF
>few|TRBJ2-5|-|TRBV5-1
TGCGCCAGCAGCTTGGCCGCTAAGGCAGGCCAAGAGACCCAGTACTTC
CASSLAAKAGQETQYF
>few|TRBJ2-1|-|TRBV6-2/TRBV6-3
TGTGCCAGCAGGAATAGCGGACTCTACAATGAGCAGTTCTTC
CASRNSGLYNEQFF
>few|TRBJ2-7|-|TRBV10-3
TGTGCCATCAGTGAAGCCGGGAGTGGGTGGGACGAGCAGTACTTC
CAISEAGSGWDEQYF
>few|TRBJ2-3|TRBD2|TRBV7-2
TGTGCCAGCAGCAACCGACTAGCGGCCAGCACAGATACGCAGTATTTT
CASSNRLAASTDTQYF
>-|TRBJ2-7|TRBD2|TRBV12-3/TRBV12-4
TGTGCCAGCAGTTTCTCTACGGGAGGAAGCTCCTACGAGCAGTACTTC
CASSFSTGGSSYEQYF
>-|TRBJ2-7|TRBD2|TRBV5-1
TGCGCCAGCAGCTTGAGTCTAGCGGGTTCCTCCTACGAGCAGTACTTC
CASSLSLAGSSYEQYF
>-|TRBJ2-1|TRBD2|TRBV7-7
TGTGCTAGCAGCTTAGGGTTGACACCGGGACTAGCGGGAGATGAGCAGTTCTTC
CASSLGLTPGLAGDEQFF